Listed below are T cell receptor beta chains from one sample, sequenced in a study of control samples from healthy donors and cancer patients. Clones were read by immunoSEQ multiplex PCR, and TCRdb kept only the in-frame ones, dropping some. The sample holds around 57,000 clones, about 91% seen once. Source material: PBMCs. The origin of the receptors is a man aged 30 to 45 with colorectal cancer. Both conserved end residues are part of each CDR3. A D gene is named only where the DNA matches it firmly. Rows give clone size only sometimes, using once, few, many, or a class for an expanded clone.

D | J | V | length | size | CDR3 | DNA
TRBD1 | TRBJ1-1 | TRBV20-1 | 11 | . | CSVLQGAGAFF | TGCAGTGTTTTACAGGGGGCCGGGGCTTTCTTT
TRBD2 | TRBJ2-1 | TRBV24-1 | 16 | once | CATSDRSSGSYNEQFF | TGTGCCACCAGTGACCGGTCTAGCGGCTCCTACAATGAGCAGTTCTTC
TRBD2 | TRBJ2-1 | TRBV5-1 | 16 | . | CASSFPAGGIDNEQFF | TGCGCCAGCAGCTTCCCAGCGGGGGGGATTGATAATGAGCAGTTCTTC
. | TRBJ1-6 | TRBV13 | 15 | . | CASSLGQGVGSPLHF | TGTGCCAGCAGCTTAGGGCAGGGCGTTGGTTCACCCCTCCACTTT
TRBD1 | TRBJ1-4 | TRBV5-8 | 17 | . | CASSLGQGTVVGEKLFF | TGTGCCAGCAGTCTGGGACAGGGGACCGTTGTGGGTGAAAAACTGTTTTTT
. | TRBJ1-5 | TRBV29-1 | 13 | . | CSVEAQSGQPQHF | TGCAGCGTTGAAGCCCAGAGCGGTCAGCCCCAGCATTTT
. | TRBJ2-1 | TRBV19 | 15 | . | CASSINRVSGDEQFF | TGTGCCAGTAGTATAAACAGGGTTAGTGGCGATGAGCAGTTCTTC
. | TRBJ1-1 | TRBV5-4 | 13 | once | CASSRSENTEAFF | TGTGCCAGCAGTAGGTCGGAGAACACTGAAGCTTTCTTT
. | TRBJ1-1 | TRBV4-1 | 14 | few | CASSQDPSNTEAFF | TGCGCCAGCAGCCAAGATCCGTCGAACACTGAAGCTTTCTTT
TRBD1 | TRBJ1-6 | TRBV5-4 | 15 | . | CASSLNRGWDSPLHF | TGTGCCAGCAGCTTGAACAGGGGATGGGATTCACCCCTCCACTTT
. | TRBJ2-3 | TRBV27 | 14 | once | CASSFRGPTDTQYF | TGTGCCAGCAGTTTTCGCGGCCCCACAGATACGCAGTATTTT
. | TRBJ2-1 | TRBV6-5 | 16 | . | CASSYSGGGPHNEQFF | TGTGCCAGCAGTTACTCGGGCGGGGGCCCCCACAATGAGCAGTTCTTC
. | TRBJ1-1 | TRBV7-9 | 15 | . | CASSLGGTADTEAFF | TGTGCCAGCAGCTTAGGTGGGACGGCGGACACTGAAGCTTTCTTT
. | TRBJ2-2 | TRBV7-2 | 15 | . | CASGRHIQDTGELFF | TGTGCCAGCGGCAGACACATACAGGACACCGGGGAGCTGTTTTTT
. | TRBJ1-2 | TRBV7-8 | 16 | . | CASSLIMSRRGWGYTF | TGTGCCAGCAGCCTTATAATGTCCAGGCGGGGCTGGGGCTACACCTTC
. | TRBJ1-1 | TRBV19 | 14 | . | CASSIRGRGTEAFF | TGTGCCAGTAGTATCAGGGGTCGTGGCACTGAAGCTTTCTTT
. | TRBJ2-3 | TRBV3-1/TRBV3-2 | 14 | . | CASSPKGSTDTQYF | TGTGCCAGCAGCCCTAAGGGGAGCACAGATACGCAGTATTTT
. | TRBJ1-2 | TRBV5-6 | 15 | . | CASSLAGVQYYGYTF | TGTGCCAGCAGCTTGGCGGGTGTACAGTACTATGGCTACACCTTC
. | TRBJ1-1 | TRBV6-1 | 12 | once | CASSESTAGTFF | TGTGCCAGCAGTGAATCTACCGCGGGAACTTTCTTT
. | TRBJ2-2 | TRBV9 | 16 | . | CASTPMGLSNTGELFF | TGTGCCAGCACCCCTATGGGACTTTCGAACACCGGGGAGCTGTTTTTT
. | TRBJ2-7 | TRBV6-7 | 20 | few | CASSYSTDRHYHLGPYEQYF | TGTGCCAGCAGTTACTCGACGGACAGACACTATCATCTGGGGCCCTACGAGCAGTACTTC
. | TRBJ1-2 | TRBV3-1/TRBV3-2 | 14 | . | CASSRGQTNYGYTF | TGTGCCAGCAGTCGTGGACAGACTAACTATGGCTACACCTTC
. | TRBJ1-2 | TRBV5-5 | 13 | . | CASSLDRVYGYTF | TGTGCCAGCAGCTTGGACAGGGTTTATGGCTACACCTTC
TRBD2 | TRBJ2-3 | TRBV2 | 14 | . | CASSPGLASDTQYF | TGTGCCAGCAGCCCGGGACTAGCGTCCGATACGCAGTATTTT
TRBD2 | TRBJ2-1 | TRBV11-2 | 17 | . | CASSLFTGTSGGYEQFF | TGTGCCAGCAGCTTGTTTACCGGGACTAGCGGGGGTTATGAGCAGTTCTTC